This TCR beta chain derives from a study of blood T cell repertoires in COVID-19. The wider study: The samples span acute and convalescent COVID-19 from the United States, Italy and Spain. PBMCs, B-cell-depleted T cells, or T cells provided the cDNA or gDNA that made up the material.

As handled by the study authors: Using reference gene primer amplification, nucleated cell counts were estimated. Sequencing used immunoSEQ multiplex PCR; TCRdb keeps in-frame clones, though not all of them. V, J and clone size are those of that table, while D and trimming were read from the DNA. The sample has 150,000 to 200,000 clones; roughly 90% are singletons. This CDR3 has 14 residues. This rearrangement joins TRBV21-1 to TRBJ1-1; TRBD1 is the table's D call, not checked against the DNA. TRBV21-1 is a known pseudogene. The sample taken for sequencing was peripheral blood. The sequence came from a man aged 60 to 75 with acute or convalescent COVID-19. CDR3 region: CASVTDRVNTEAFF. CDR3 bases: TGTGCCAGCGTGACGGACAGGGTGAACACTGAAGCTTTCTTT.